This TCR beta chain originates from a study of response to subunit inactivated influenza vaccine. TCRdb fed the RT-PCR reads into MiXCR, producing one record per CDR3 protein. This table holds a few hundred thousand distinct CDR3 sequences, around 11% found once. Per germline, CDR1 MNHEY and CDR2 SVGEGT. The CDR3 is 15 residues long. Trimming cost V 6 bases and J 6 bases; bases outside gene matches: 10. This clonotype has just a few counts. The same sample was also studied in work on T cells expressing NK-cell markers. From that study: What made the TCR beta cDNA was 5'RACE template switching with UMIs. Seven of the eight sequenced donors were HCMV-seropositive; one was seronegative. The sorts in several experiments were restricted to alpha-beta TCR T cells by an anti-gamma-delta TCR antibody.

Sequenced here: PBMCs from blood, sampled on the day of vaccination. The clonotype was recovered from a man aged 50-60 years who received an inactivated influenza vaccine. This sequence joins TRBV6-2 or TRBV6-3 and TRBJ2-2; TRBD2 matches 7 bases. The DNA for the CDR3 is TGTGCCAGCAGCCGCACCGGGACTAACGCCGGGGAGCTGTTTTTT. It encodes CASSRTGTNAGELFF.